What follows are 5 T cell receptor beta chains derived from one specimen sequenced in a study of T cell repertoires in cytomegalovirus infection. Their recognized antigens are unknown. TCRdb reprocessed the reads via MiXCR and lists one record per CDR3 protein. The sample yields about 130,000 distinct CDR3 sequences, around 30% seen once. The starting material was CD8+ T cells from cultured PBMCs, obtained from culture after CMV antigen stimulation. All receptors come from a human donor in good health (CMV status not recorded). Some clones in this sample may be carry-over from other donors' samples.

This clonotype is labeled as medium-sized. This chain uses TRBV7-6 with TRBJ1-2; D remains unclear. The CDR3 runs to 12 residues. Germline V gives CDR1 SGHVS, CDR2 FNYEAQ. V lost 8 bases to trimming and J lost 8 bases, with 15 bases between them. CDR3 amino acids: CASSPGEGGYTF. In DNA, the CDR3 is TGTGCCAGCTCCCCCGGGGAGGGCGGCTACACCTTC.

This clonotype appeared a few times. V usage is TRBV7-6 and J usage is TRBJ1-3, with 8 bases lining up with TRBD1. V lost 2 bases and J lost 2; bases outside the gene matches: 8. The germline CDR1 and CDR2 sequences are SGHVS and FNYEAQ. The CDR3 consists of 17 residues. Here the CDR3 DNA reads TGTGCCAGCAGCTTAAGGCAGGGGGCCGACCCTGGAAACACCATATATTTT. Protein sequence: CASSLRQGADPGNTIYF.

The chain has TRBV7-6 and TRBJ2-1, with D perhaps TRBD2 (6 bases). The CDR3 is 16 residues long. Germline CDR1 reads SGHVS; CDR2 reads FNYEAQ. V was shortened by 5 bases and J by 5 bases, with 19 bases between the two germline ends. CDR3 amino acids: CASSLFQGGVHNEQFF. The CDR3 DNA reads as TGTGCCAGCAGCCTCTTTCAGGGAGGAGTCCACAATGAGCAGTTCTTC.

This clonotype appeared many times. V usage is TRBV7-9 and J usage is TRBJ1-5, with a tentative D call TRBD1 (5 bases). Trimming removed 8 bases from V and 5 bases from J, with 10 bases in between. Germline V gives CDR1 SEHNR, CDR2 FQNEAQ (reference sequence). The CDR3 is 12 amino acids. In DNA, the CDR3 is TGTGCCAGCTCGTTGGGGGATCAGCCCCAGCATTTT. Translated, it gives CASSLGDQPQHF.

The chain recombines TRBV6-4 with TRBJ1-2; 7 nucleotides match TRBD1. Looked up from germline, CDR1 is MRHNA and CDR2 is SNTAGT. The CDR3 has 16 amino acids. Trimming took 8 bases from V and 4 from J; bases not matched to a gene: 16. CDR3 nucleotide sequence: TGTGCCAGCCATTCGGGACAGCGTCCATTTTCCTATGGCTACACCTTC. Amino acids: CASHSGQRPFSYGYTF.